This TCR beta chain was profiled in a study of shared clonotypes between healthy human individuals. Trimming left V 7 bases short and J 4 bases short, with 11 bases between. This CDR3 is built from 12 residues. CDR1 is MNHEY, CDR2 SMNVEV, per germline (reference sequence). Study-wide results and limits: Apart from blood, nothing was sampled; tissue repertoires likely differ. Four donors held approximately 4.6% of naive CD4 clonotypes in common. With few donors, the genetic and exposure-history diversity represented was limited.

Details on this clone: The antigen is undetermined.

Naive CD8 cells were CD45RO-negative, positively selected for CCR7, excluding terminally differentiated effector memory CD45RA+ cells. The donor cohort consisted entirely of Caucasian adults residing in Nashville, Tennessee. The repertoire was sequenced with immunoSEQ multiplex PCR; TCRdb's copy has only in-frame clones and lacks some. The repertoire has about 2.1 million clones, 93% of them found once; the top ten carry about 1.6%. The chain uses TRBV27 and TRBJ2-7; TRBD2 might be the D (7 bases). The source material was naive CD8+ T cells from PBMCs. This TCR came from a young man in good health. Some clones in this sample may be carry-over from other donors' samples. For the CDR3, the DNA is TGTGCCAGCATGGGGGGGCGGTACGAGCAGTACTTC. Its translation: CASMGGRYEQYF.